Shown below are 11 T cell receptor beta chains from a single sample sequenced in a study of blood T cells in healthy people across ages. Together with a sample-barcoded 5' primer, a J-beta primer mix was included in a second PCR lasting roughly 6 to 12 cycles. TCRdb re-derived calls from the 5' RACE reads in MiXCR, one entry per CDR3 protein. This sample has some 940,000 distinct CDR3 sequences, with roughly 29% found just once. This sample also belongs to another study, concerning T cells of mothers and their children.

Sample: blood. All receptors derive from a woman between 40 and 50 years old in good health.

This clonotype occurred a few times. This sequence joins TRBV6-1 and TRBJ2-7; TRBD2 might be the D (7 bases). Germline V gives CDR1 MNHNS, CDR2 SASEGT. The CDR3 has 12 amino acids. The DNA for the CDR3 is TGTGCTCGGGAGGACAGCTACTACGAGCAGTACTTC. This translates into CAREDSYYEQYF.

For this clonotype: This sequence may be a read error, since a much larger clone differs from it by one base. The chain joins TRBV29-1 to TRBJ2-4; perhaps TRBD1 as D (5 bases). The DNA end is a closer match to TRBJ2-7, so the J assignment may be wrong. The CDR3 contains 13 residues. Germline V CDR1 and CDR2: SQVTM, ANQGSEA. CDR3 sequence (DNA): TGCAGCGTTGATACAGGTGTCCCCTACGAGCAGTACTTC. Residues: CSVDTGVPYEQYF.

With regard to this clonotype: Given a much more abundant clone one base away, this may be a read error. The gene calls are TRBV20-1 and TRBJ2-4; D not certain. The J call may be mistaken, given a closer DNA end match to TRBJ2-7. CDR1 is DFQATT, CDR2 SNEGSKA, per germline (reference sequence). This CDR3 is built from 11 residues. The CDR3 here is CSAIRRTEQYF. The CDR3 DNA follows: TGCAGTGCGATCCGGAGAACCGAGCAGTACTTC.

This clonotype was found many times. The V and J genes are TRBV5-1 and TRBJ2-1; maybe TRBD1 (5 bases). The CDR3 covers 17 residues. Germline CDR1 SGHRS, CDR2 YFSETQ. The V and J ends lost 5 bases and 4 bases respectively, with 22 bases between them. The CDR3 reads CASSDSYLVFSYNEQFF. The CDR3 DNA is TGCGCCAGCAGTGACAGCTACCTGGTGTTTTCGTACAATGAGCAGTTCTTC.

About this clonotype: No conserved phenylalanine or tryptophan is present at the end of the CDR3, so a read error is the likely explanation. The chain recombines TRBV2 with TRBJ2-3; D remains unclear. CDR1 is SNHLY and CDR2 is FYNNEI in the germline V gene. CDR3 length: 13 amino acids. Trimming left V 4 bases short and J 0 bases short, with 5 bases between. The CDR3, as DNA: TGTGCCAGCAGTGTTGGGAGCACAGATACGCAGTATGTT. As protein: CASSVGSTDTQYV.

The chain has TRBV12-3 or TRBV12-4 and TRBJ2-3; TRBD2 might be the D (6 bases). This CDR3 has 17 amino acids. Trimming removed 8 bases at V and 0 bases at J, with 21 bases between. The CDR3 region is CASVGSLGLKSTDTQYF. In DNA, the CDR3 is TGTGCCAGCGTCGGGTCTCTGGGACTGAAAAGCACAGATACGCAGTATTTT.

The chain combines TRBV5-1 with TRBJ1-1, with D possibly matching TRBD1 (6 bases). Trimming removed 4 bases at V and 3 bases at J, with 13 bases between. Germline CDR1 and CDR2: SGHRS and YFSETQ. This CDR3 region has 14 residues. The CDR3 is CASSRNRVDTEAFF. CDR3 bases: TGCGCCAGCAGCCGAAACAGGGTTGACACTGAAGCTTTCTTT.

This clonotype was detected a few times. This chain joins TRBV18 and TRBJ2-7; a possible D gene is TRBD2 (5 bases). The V end was cut by 3 bases, the J end by 7 bases, with 22 bases between. The germline CDR1 and CDR2 sequences are KGHSH and LQKENI. This CDR3 contains 16 residues. The CDR3 reads CASSPRGGLSYNEQYF. CDR3 sequence (DNA): TGTGCCAGCTCACCCCGGGGTGGTCTCTCCTACAATGAGCAGTACTTC. The complete variable domain, with remaining parts taken from reference TRBV18 and TRBJ2-7, reads NAGVMQNPRHLVRRRGQEARLRCSPMKGHSHVYWYRQLPEEGLKFMVYLQKENIIDESGMPKERFSAEFPKEGPSILRIQQVVRGDSAAYFCASSPRGGLSYNEQYFGPGTRLTVT.

This clonotype was found a few times. J is TRBJ1-2 and V is TRBV7-9; 7 bases match TRBD1. Germline assignment: CDR1 SEHNR and CDR2 FQNEAQ (reference sequence). Trimming took 5 bases from V and 8 from J; bases not matched to a gene: 5. The CDR3 is 12 residues long. This CDR3 reads CASSNRGRGYTF. In DNA, the CDR3 is TGTGCCAGCAGCAACAGGGGAAGGGGCTACACCTTC.

This clonotype has only a few counts. The rearrangement joins TRBV20-1 to TRBJ1-4, with D tentatively TRBD1 (5 bases). This CDR3 has 14 residues. Germline loops: CDR1 DFQATT, CDR2 SNEGSKA (reference sequence). Trimming took off 5 bases at V and 7 bases at J, with 17 bases between the two ends. The CDR3 spells CSAPGPSSAEKLFF. The CDR3 DNA follows: TGCAGTGCTCCAGGGCCCTCTTCAGCTGAAAAACTGTTTTTT.

This clonotype appeared many times. This chain connects TRBV6-6 to TRBJ2-7; D not certain. V was trimmed by 7 bases and J by 2 bases, leaving 6 bases between them. The CDR3 spans 11 residues. Germline CDR1 reads MNHNY; CDR2 reads SVGAGI (reference sequence). The CDR3 reads CASTYAYEQYF. The CDR3 DNA reads as TGTGCCAGCACCTACGCCTACGAGCAGTACTTC.